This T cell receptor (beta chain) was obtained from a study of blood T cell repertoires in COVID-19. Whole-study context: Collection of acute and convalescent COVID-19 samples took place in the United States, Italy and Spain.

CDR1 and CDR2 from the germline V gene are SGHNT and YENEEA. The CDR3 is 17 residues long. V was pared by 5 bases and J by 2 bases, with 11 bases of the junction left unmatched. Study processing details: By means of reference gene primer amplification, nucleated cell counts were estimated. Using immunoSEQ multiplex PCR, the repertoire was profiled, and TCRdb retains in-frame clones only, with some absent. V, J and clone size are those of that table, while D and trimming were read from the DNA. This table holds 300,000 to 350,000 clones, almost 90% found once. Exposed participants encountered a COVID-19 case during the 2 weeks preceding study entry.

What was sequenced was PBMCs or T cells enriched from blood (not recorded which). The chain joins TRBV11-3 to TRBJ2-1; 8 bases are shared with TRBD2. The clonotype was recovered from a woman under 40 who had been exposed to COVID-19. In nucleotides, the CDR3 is TGTGCCAGCAGCCAGTATAGTTTAGCGGGGACCTACAATGAGCAGTTCTTC. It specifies CASSQYSLAGTYNEQFF.